This TCR beta chain was sequenced during a study of cytomegalovirus exposure and HLA in healthy donors. CDR3 length: 13 amino acids. Per germline, CDR1 MNHEY and CDR2 SVGAGI. V lost 5 bases, J lost 5 bases, and 6 bases stayed unmatched. On this clone: The antigen is undetermined.

The PCR made use of 60 Vbeta and 13 Jbeta primers. TCRdb keeps only in-frame clones here, not all; method: immunoSEQ multiplex PCR. The data contain under 150,000 clones, about 82% of them singletons. General observations from the study: A later analysis linked some 17,000 TCR beta sequences to HLA alleles at 0.05 false discovery rate. The authors later linked a missense DCLRE1C variant to TCR beta V- and J-gene trimming. It was in a later analysis that TCR association rates were seen to vary by HLA locus, highest for DRB1 and lowest for HLA-C. It was confirmed in vitro that three of the CMV-associated chains were specific for CMV antigens.

The sequence derives from a boy younger than 18 in good health and CMV-seronegative. The sequenced material came from PBMCs. J is TRBJ2-7 and V is TRBV6-5; the match to TRBD1 covers 7 bases. For the CDR3, the DNA is TGTGCCAGCAGTGTAACAGGGGAAAACGAGCAGTACTTC. Encoded protein: CASSVTGENEQYF.